Detailed here is one TCR beta chain. The antigen remains undetermined. CDR3 size: 14 residues. V was shortened by 4 bases and J by 4 bases, with 12 bases between the two germline ends. Germline loops: CDR1 SEHNR, CDR2 FQNEAQ (reference sequence). This sample stems from a study of neoadjuvant nivolumab and ipilimumab in lung cancer. Notes on the study in general: TCR receptors were sequenced in few samples. Resected tumors had greater TCR richness and clonality than uninvolved lung. Resected-tumor TCR richness correlated positively with pretherapy blood richness.

This table comes from immunoSEQ multiplex PCR, and its TCRdb copy is limited to in-frame clones, with some not included. The sample lists 3,500 to 4,500 clones, 88% seen once, with more than 3.5% in the top ten. The V and J genes are TRBV7-9 and TRBJ2-3, with D perhaps matching TRBD2 (6 bases). The sequenced sample was adjacent normal lung tissue, obtained after neoadjuvant nivolumab, alone or with ipilimumab, at or shortly before surgery. This TCR was recovered from an adult with non-small cell lung cancer. The CDR3 nucleotides are TGTGCCAGCAGCTCCCCCCGACTAGCAGATACGCAGTATTTT. Residues: CASSSPRLADTQYF.